The entry below gives a single T cell receptor beta chain sequence along with its context. Its antigen is still unknown. These data are taken from a study of Ad26.COV2.S vaccination and SARS-CoV-2 variants. Study-wide findings and caveats: Vaccinees and placebo recipients showed similar non-spike TCR breadth. Vaccinees showed greater spike-specific TCR breadth than placebo recipients. Post-vaccination spike-specific CD8+ and CD4+ T cell responses reportedly had substantial breadth. Using TCR breadth and depth analyses may have led to underestimated total T cell responses.

Assay used: immunoSEQ multiplex PCR; TCRdb lists only in-frame clones, some missing. The repertoire holds roughly 150,000 clones, with 80% to 90% as singletons. Trimming stripped 0 bases from V and 0 bases from J, with 8 bases between. The CDR3 covers 15 residues. Per the germline V gene, CDR1 is LGHDT and CDR2 is YNNKEL (reference sequence). The sequenced sample was peripheral blood, obtained after recovery from COVID-19. This TCR derives from a human donor who had recovered from COVID-19. The chain joins TRBV3-1 (or the pseudogene TRBV3-2) to TRBJ1-2, with D unclear. The chain's CDR3 is CASSQDLRANYGYTF. CDR3 bases: TGTGCCAGCAGCCAAGATTTAAGGGCTAACTATGGCTACACCTTC.